One and the same sample provided the 14 T cell receptor beta chains below, sequenced in a study of T cell responses to AZD1222 COVID-19 vaccine. Sequenced by immunoSEQ multiplex PCR; TCRdb stores in-frame clones only, minus some. The sample shows about 130,000 clones, around 89% of them seen only once. The source material was peripheral blood, sampled on day 0 of AZD1222 vaccination. The receptors here all came from an adult in good health.

This clone has just one count. The rearrangement uses TRBV6-1 and TRBJ2-1; 10 bases line up with TRBD2. J was trimmed by 6 bases and V by 2 bases; bases with no gene match: 10. The CDR3 sequence is 17 residues long. Germline V CDR1 and CDR2: MNHNS, SASEGT. CDR3 sequence: CASSETGSGRGFNEQFF. The CDR3 DNA reads as TGTGCCAGCAGTGAAACTGGGAGCGGGAGGGGGTTCAATGAGCAGTTCTTC.

This clone was detected a few times. The CDR3 coding sequence is TGTGCCAGCAGCCAAACCGAGGGGGGTTCCCAGCATTTT. Translation: CASSQTEGGSQHF. This rearrangement joins TRBV11-2 to TRBJ1-5; weak D call: TRBD1 (6 bases). V was clipped by 5 bases and J by 11 bases, with 16 bases between them. The CDR3 length is 13 residues. Germline CDR1 and CDR2: SGHAT and FQNNGV.

This clone was recorded once. This chain uses TRBV3-1 (or the pseudogene TRBV3-2) with TRBJ2-7; D remains ambiguous. V lost 4 bases to trimming and J lost 6 bases, with 16 bases between them. The CDR3 has 14 amino acids. Per the germline V gene, CDR1 is LGHDT and CDR2 is YNNKEL (reference sequence). The CDR3 region is CASSPLSIGGEQYF. CDR3 sequence (DNA): TGTGCCAGCAGCCCGCTCTCGATTGGCGGCGAGCAGTACTTC.

The rearrangement links TRBV9 to TRBJ2-7; D not resolved. This CDR3 spans 14 amino acids. V dropped 0 bases and J dropped 0 bases, with 7 bases sitting between them. Germline CDR1 is SGDLS and CDR2 is YYNGEE. The CDR3 here is CASSVAHNSYEQYF. The CDR3 coding sequence is TGTGCCAGCAGCGTAGCGCACAACTCCTACGAGCAGTACTTC. The entire variable domain, with the rest obtained from reference TRBV9 and TRBJ2-7, is as follows: DSGVTQTPKHLITATGQRVTLRCSPRSGDLSVYWYQQSLDQGLQFLIQYYNGEERAKGNILERFSAQQFPDLHSELNLSSLELGDSALYFCASSVAHNSYEQYFGPGTRLTVT.

This chain joins TRBV12-3 or TRBV12-4 and TRBJ1-2, with TRBD1 matching over 10 bases. Trimming took 6 bases from V and 7 from J; bases not matched to a gene: 5. The length of the CDR3 is 13 residues. The CDR3, as DNA: TGTGCCAGCAGCCCCGGACAGGGGGGTGGCTACACCTTC. Translated: CASSPGQGGGYTF.

This clone was counted at least ten times. J is TRBJ1-2 and V is TRBV19, with TRBD1 as a possible D gene (6 bases). Germline lookup yields CDR1 LNHDA and CDR2 SQIVND (reference sequence). The CDR3 runs to 13 residues. The V and J ends lost 1 base and 8 bases respectively, with 11 bases between them. The CDR3 spells CASSIGAGEGYTF. The CDR3 DNA sequence: TGTGCCAGTAGTATAGGGGCAGGGGAAGGCTACACCTTC.

The V call is TRBV29-1, the J call TRBJ1-2; the D gene is possibly TRBD1 (6 bases). Trimming took off 5 bases at V and 4 bases at J, with 14 bases between the two ends. CDR1 is SQVTM and CDR2 is ANQGSEA in the germline V gene. There are 13 residues in the CDR3. DNA of the CDR3: TGCAGCGTTCTACAGGGAAATAGCTATGGCTACACCTTC. It codes for CSVLQGNSYGYTF. Combining the CDR3 with reference TRBV29-1 and TRBJ1-2 gives the whole variable domain SAVISQKPSRDICQRGTSLTIQCQVDSQVTMMFWYRQQPGQSLTLIATANQGSEATYESGFVIDKFPISRPNLTFSTLTVSNMSPEDSSIYLCSVLQGNSYGYTFGSGTRLTVV.

The chain recombines TRBV2 with TRBJ2-6, with 9 bases fitting TRBD1. The ends lost 5 bases at V and 3 bases at J; junction bases unmatched: 8. The CDR3 runs to 17 residues. Looked up from germline, CDR1 is SNHLY and CDR2 is FYNNEI. CDR3: CASSLTGGGGGANVLTF. As DNA, the CDR3 is TGTGCCAGCAGTCTGACAGGGGGAGGCGGTGGGGCCAACGTCCTGACTTTC.

This rearrangement joins TRBV7-9 to TRBJ1-6, with 8 bases fitting TRBD1. The CDR3 length is 16 residues. Germline values: CDR1 SEHNR, CDR2 FQNEAQ (reference sequence). J gave up 2 bases and V 5 bases, and 5 bases lay outside the gene matches. This CDR3 reads CASSRTGGAYNSPLHF. The CDR3 DNA reads as TGTGCCAGCAGCCGAACAGGGGGAGCCTATAATTCACCCCTCCACTTT.

The rearrangement links TRBV28 to TRBJ2-3; D may be TRBD2 (5 bases). Deletions cut 5 bases from V and 9 bases from J, with 21 bases between. Germline V CDR1 and CDR2: MDHEN, SYDVKM. This CDR3 has 15 residues. CDR3 region: CASSKIATTAGTQYF. Here the CDR3 DNA reads TGTGCCAGCAGTAAGATAGCGACCACGGCCGGGACGCAGTATTTT.

The rearrangement uses TRBV30 and TRBJ1-2, with D unclear. The CDR3 loop spans 16 amino acids. Germline CDR1 GTSNPN, CDR2 SVGIG (reference sequence). V lost 4 bases, J lost 3 bases, and 21 bases lay in between. CDR3 amino acids: CAWTPPRQRIYYGYTF. The CDR3 DNA reads TGTGCCTGGACCCCCCCACGGCAGAGGATCTACTATGGCTACACCTTC.

The rearrangement uses TRBV5-6 and TRBJ1-3, with 8 bases matching TRBD1. Trimming at V came to 0 bases and at J to 2 bases, leaving 4 bases not matched to a gene. Germline lookup yields CDR1 SGHDT and CDR2 YYEEEE. The CDR3 sequence is 16 residues long. For the CDR3, the DNA is TGTGCCAGCAGCTTGGAAGGGACAGGCACTGGAAACACCATATATTTT. This codes for CASSLEGTGTGNTIYF.

This clone was seen a handful of times. The chain couples TRBV5-8 to TRBJ2-5, with 10 bases that match TRBD1. Germline CDR1 is SGHTS and CDR2 is YDEGEE. The trim removed 0 bases at V and 5 bases at J, leaving 4 bases unmatched. The CDR3 spans 15 residues. CDR3: CASSLEGTGAETQYF. The CDR3 coding sequence is TGTGCCAGCAGCTTGGAGGGGACAGGGGCCGAGACCCAGTACTTC.

This rearrangement joins TRBV7-6 to TRBJ2-7; maybe TRBD1 (7 bases). The CDR3 sequence is 15 residues long. Germline CDR1 and CDR2: SGHVS and FNYEAQ. Trimming stripped 1 base from V and 7 bases from J, with 17 bases between. The CDR3 loop reads CASSLGQGGPSEQYF. For the CDR3, the DNA is TGTGCCAGCAGCTTAGGACAGGGAGGTCCTAGTGAGCAGTACTTC.